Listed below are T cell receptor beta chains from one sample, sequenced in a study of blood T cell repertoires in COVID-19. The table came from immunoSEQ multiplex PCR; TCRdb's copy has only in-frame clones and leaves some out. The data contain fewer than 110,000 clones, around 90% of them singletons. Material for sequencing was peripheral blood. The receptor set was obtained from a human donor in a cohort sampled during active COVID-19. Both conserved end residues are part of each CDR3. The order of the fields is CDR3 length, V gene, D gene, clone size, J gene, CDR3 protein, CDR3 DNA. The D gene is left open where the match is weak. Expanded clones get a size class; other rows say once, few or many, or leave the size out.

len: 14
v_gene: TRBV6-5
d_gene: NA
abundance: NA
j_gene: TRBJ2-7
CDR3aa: CASSYYGVRDEQYF
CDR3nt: TGTGCCAGCAGTTATTATGGTGTCCGGGACGAGCAGTACTTC

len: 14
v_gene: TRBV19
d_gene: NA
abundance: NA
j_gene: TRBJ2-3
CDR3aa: CASSILLGTDTQYF
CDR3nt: TGTGCCAGTAGTATTCTACTGGGCACAGATACGCAGTATTTT

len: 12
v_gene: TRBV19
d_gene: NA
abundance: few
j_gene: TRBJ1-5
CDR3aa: CATQGVGQPQHF
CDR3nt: TGTGCCACTCAAGGGGTGGGTCAGCCCCAGCATTTT

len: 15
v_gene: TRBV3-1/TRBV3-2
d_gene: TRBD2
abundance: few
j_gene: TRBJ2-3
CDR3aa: CASSSQRLATDTQYF
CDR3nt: TGTGCCAGCAGCTCCCAGAGACTAGCCACAGATACGCAGTATTTT

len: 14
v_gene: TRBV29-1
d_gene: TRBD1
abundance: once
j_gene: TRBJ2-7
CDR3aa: CSVERTGGSYEQYF
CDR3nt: TGCAGCGTTGAGCGGACAGGGGGTTCCTACGAGCAGTACTTC

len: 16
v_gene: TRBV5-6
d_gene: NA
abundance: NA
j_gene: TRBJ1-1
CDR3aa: CASSLSIGGLGTEAFF
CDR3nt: TGTGCCAGCAGCTTGTCGATCGGGGGGCTTGGCACTGAAGCTTTCTTT

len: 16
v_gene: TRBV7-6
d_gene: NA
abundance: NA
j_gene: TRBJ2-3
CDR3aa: CASSLVGERSTDTQYF
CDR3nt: TGTGCCAGCAGCTTAGTAGGGGAACGGAGCACAGATACGCAGTATTTT

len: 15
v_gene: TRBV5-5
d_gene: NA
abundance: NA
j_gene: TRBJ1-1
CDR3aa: CASRQKEQGSTEAFF
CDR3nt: TGTGCCAGCAGACAGAAGGAACAGGGAAGCACTGAAGCTTTCTTT

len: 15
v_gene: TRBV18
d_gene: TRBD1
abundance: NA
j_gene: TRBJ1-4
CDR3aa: CASSRDRGTNEKLFF
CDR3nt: TGTGCCAGCTCAAGGGACAGGGGAACTAATGAAAAACTGTTTTTT

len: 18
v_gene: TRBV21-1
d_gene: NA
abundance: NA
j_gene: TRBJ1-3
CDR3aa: CASTRLPKEGASGNTIYF
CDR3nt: TGTGCCAGCACCCGACTACCTAAGGAGGGGGCCTCCGGAAACACCATATATTTT

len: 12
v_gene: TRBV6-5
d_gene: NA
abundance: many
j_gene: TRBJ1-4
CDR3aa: CASRQPNEKLFF
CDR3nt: TGTGCCAGCAGACAGCCGAATGAAAAACTGTTTTTT

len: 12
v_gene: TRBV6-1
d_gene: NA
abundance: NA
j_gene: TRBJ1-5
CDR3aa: CASLEGEGPQHF
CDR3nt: TGTGCCAGTTTGGAAGGGGAAGGGCCCCAGCATTTT

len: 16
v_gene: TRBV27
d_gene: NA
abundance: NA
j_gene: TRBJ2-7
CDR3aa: CASSLSIREQAYEQYF
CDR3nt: TGTGCCAGCAGTTTATCGATAAGGGAACAGGCCTACGAGCAGTACTTC

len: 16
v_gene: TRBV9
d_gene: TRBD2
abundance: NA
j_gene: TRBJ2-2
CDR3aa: CASSVSGRPNTGELFF
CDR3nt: TGTGCCAGCAGCGTCTCCGGGAGGCCGAACACCGGGGAGCTGTTTTTT

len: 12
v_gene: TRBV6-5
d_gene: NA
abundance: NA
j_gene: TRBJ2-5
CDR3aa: CASRQGPRTQYF
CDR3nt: TGTGCCAGCAGGCAGGGTCCCCGGACCCAGTACTTC

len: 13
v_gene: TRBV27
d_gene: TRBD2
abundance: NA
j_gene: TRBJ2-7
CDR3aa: CASSIAGAHEQYF
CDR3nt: TGTGCCAGCAGTATAGCGGGAGCCCACGAGCAGTACTTC

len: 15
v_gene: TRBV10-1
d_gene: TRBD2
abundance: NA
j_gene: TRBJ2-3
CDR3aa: CASSDGAGGKDTQYF
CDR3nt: TGCGCCAGCAGTGACGGGGCGGGGGGAAAAGATACGCAGTATTTT

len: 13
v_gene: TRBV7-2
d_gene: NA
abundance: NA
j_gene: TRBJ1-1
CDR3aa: CASREGANTEAFF
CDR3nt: TGTGCCAGCAGGGAAGGGGCCAACACTGAAGCTTTCTTT

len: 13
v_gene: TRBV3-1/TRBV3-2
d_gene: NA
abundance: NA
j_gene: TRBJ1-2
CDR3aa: CASSRDKVYGYTF
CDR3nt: TGTGCCAGCAGCCGGGACAAAGTCTATGGCTACACCTTC

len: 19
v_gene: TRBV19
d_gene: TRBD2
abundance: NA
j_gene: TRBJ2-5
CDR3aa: CASSTPTSGGALVGETQYF
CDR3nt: TGTGCCAGTAGTACCCCGACTAGCGGGGGGGCCCTGGTTGGAGAGACCCAGTACTTC

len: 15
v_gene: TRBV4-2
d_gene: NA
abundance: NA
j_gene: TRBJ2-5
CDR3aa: CASSQDGPAPETQYF
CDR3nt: TGTGCCAGCAGCCAAGATGGGCCAGCCCCAGAGACCCAGTACTTC

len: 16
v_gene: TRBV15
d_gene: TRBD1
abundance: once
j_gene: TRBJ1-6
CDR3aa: CATSRETGVYNSPLHF
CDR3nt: TGTGCCACCAGCAGAGAGACAGGGGTCTATAATTCACCCCTCCACTTT

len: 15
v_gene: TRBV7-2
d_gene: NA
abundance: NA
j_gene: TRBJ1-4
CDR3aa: CASSLVPPRGEKLFF
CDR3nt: TGTGCCAGCAGCTTAGTGCCCCCCCGGGGTGAAAAACTGTTTTTT

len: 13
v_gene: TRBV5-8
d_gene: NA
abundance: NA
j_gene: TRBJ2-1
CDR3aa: CASSLAVRDEQFF
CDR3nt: TGTGCCAGCAGCTTGGCAGTGCGGGATGAGCAGTTCTTC

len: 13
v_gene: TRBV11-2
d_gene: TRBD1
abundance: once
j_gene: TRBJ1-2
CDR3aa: CASRLQGAGGYTF
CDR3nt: TGTGCCAGCAGATTACAGGGGGCAGGGGGCTACACCTTC